The T cell receptor beta chain described here comes from a study of T cell responses to AZD1222 COVID-19 vaccine. Study-wide results and limits: The reported proportion of spike-specific TCRs targeting unmutated variant regions was nearly half. No repertoire was sampled before or during the peak T cell response, only after it.

About this clone: What it binds is not known.

TCRdb's table, derived via immunoSEQ multiplex PCR, lists solely in-frame clones and lacks some. The sample records roughly 110,000 clones, approximately 86% being singletons. The CDR3 covers 17 residues. The germline V gene has CDR1 LNHNV and CDR2 YYDKDF (reference sequence). V lost 1 base, J lost 2 bases, and 7 bases stayed unmatched. The chain has TRBV15 and TRBJ2-7; 11 bases map to TRBD2. The sample was peripheral blood, taken on day 0 of AZD1222 vaccination. The TCR originated in an adult in good health. The CDR3: CATSRADGTSGPYEQYF. CDR3 coding DNA: TGTGCCACCAGCAGAGCCGACGGGACTAGCGGCCCCTACGAGCAGTACTTC.